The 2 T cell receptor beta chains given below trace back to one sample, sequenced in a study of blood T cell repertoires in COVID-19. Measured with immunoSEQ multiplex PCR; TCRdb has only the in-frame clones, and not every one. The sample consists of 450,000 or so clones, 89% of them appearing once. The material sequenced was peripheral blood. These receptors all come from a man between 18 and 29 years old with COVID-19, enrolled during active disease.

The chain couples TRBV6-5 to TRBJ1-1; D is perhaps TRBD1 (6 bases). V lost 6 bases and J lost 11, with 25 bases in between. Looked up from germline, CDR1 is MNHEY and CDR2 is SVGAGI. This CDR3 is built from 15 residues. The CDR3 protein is CASRGLTGGVQSAFF. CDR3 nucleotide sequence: TGTGCCAGCAGGGGGCTCACGGGGGGCGTGCAGTCGGCTTTCTTT.

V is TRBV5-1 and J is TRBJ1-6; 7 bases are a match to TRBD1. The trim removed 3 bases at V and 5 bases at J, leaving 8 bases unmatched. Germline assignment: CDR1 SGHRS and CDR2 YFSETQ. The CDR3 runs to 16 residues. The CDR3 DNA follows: TGCGCCAGCAGCTCGACAGGGAATGTTAATAATTCACCCCTCCACTTT. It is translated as CASSSTGNVNNSPLHF.